A single sample is the source of the 18 T cell receptor beta chains below, sequenced in a study of PD-1 blockade in classical Hodgkin lymphoma. Every one of the patients relapsed after autologous stem cell transplantation (brentuximab vedotin exposure was variable). Some clones are missing from TCRdb's copy, which holds only in-frame ones; the method was immunoSEQ multiplex PCR. The sample lists almost 100,000 clones, roughly 92% occurring once. Here the sequenced sample was peripheral blood mononuclear cells (PBMCs), taken at baseline. The receptors stem from a human donor with classical Hodgkin lymphoma.

The chain couples TRBV2 to TRBJ2-7, with 8 bases that match TRBD2. The germline gives CDR1 SNHLY, CDR2 FYNNEI. This CDR3 contains 13 residues. The CDR3 sequence is CSKRKREKDEQYF. The CDR3 DNA sequence: TGTAGCAAGAGGAAGCGGGAGAAGGACGAGCAGTACTTC. The full variable domain, in which reference TRBV2 and TRBJ2-7 provide the parts outside the CDR3, is EPEVTQTPSHQVTQMGQEVILRCVPISNHLYFYWYRQILGQKVEFLVSFYNNEISEKSEIFDDQFSVERPDGSNFTLKIRSTKLEDSAMYFCSKRKREKDEQYFGPGTRLTVT.

The chain links TRBV5-5 to TRBJ1-2; D gene ambiguous. The CDR3 consists of 13 residues. Germline V gene lookup returns CDR1 SGHKS and CDR2 YYEKEE (reference sequence). Deletions cut 4 bases from V and 7 bases from J, with 14 bases between. CDR3 amino acids: CASSREASSGYTF. The CDR3 DNA sequence: TGTGCCAGCAGCAGGGAGGCCTCTAGTGGCTACACCTTC. Based on the CDR3 plus reference TRBV5-5 and TRBJ1-2, the full variable domain is DAGVTQSPTHLIKTRGQQVTLRCSPISGHKSVSWYQQVLGQGPQFIFQYYEKEERGRGNFPDRFSARQFPNYSSELNVNALLLGDSALYLCASSREASSGYTFGSGTRLTVV.

The rearrangement links TRBV7-7 to TRBJ2-7; either TRBD1 or TRBD2 may fit D (5 bases each). The CDR3 spans 13 residues. V was pared by 1 base and J by 5 bases, with 9 bases between. Germline CDR1 reads SSHAT; CDR2 reads FNYEAQ (reference sequence). CDR3 sequence: CASSLGRDDEQYF. DNA for the CDR3: TGTGCCAGCAGCTTAGGCAGGGACGACGAGCAGTACTTC.

The chain joins TRBV28 to TRBJ1-2, with 9 positions matching TRBD1. Germline lookup yields CDR1 MDHEN and CDR2 SYDVKM. The CDR3 extends over 15 amino acids. J gave up 8 bases and V 6 bases, and 13 bases lay outside the gene matches. CDR3 DNA: TGTGCCAGCAGCCTGGGGGGACAGGGCTACGGAGGCTACACCTTC. Its protein product is CASSLGGQGYGGYTF.

This clone was detected once. The chain uses TRBV28 and TRBJ1-2; D perhaps matches TRBD1 (6 bases). Germline lookup yields CDR1 MDHEN and CDR2 SYDVKM. CDR3 length: 14 amino acids. Trimming pared 2 bases from V and 11 bases from J, leaving 18 bases between. The CDR3 loop reads CASSLRNRAGTYTF. The CDR3 region has the DNA TGTGCCAGCAGTTTACGGAACAGGGCCGGCACATACACCTTC.

This chain uses TRBV7-9 with TRBJ2-7, with D possibly TRBD2 on 5 matching bases. Germline V lookup: CDR1 SEHNR, CDR2 FQNEAQ (reference sequence). V lost 3 bases, J lost 0 bases, and 6 bases lay in between. There are 13 residues in the CDR3. The CDR3 reads CASSFGNSYEQYF. CDR3 DNA sequence: TGTGCCAGCAGCTTCGGGAACTCCTACGAGCAGTACTTC. Complete variable domain (other parts from reference TRBV7-9 and TRBJ2-7): DTGVSQNPRHKITKRGQNVTFRCDPISEHNRLYWYRQTLGQGPEFLTYFQNEAQLEKSRLLSDRFSAERPKGSFSTLEIQRTEQGDSAMYLCASSFGNSYEQYFGPGTRLTVT.

The V call is TRBV27, the J call TRBJ1-1; D is undetermined. The germline V gene encodes CDR1 MNHEY and CDR2 SMNVEV (reference sequence). The V and J ends lost 3 bases and 3 bases respectively, with 8 bases between them. This CDR3 has 13 amino acids. The CDR3 coding sequence is TGTGCCAGCAGTTTGGTACGCGACACTGAAGCTTTCTTT. This sequence encodes CASSLVRDTEAFF.

The genes are TRBV21-1 and TRBJ2-2; the D call of TRBD1 is as the table states it, not checked on the DNA. TRBV21-1 is classified as a pseudogene. The CDR3 length is 17 residues. CDR3 in amino acids: CASSKFGGTGSTGELFF. In DNA, the CDR3 is TGTGCCAGCAGCAAATTCGGAGGGACAGGGAGCACCGGGGAGCTGTTTTTT.

This clone was seen only a few times. The chain recombines TRBV15 with TRBJ1-1; D perhaps matches TRBD1 (6 bases). The CDR3 runs 15 residues. The ends were cut back, 0 bases at V and 5 bases at J, with 13 bases in the middle. Per the germline V gene, CDR1 is LNHNV and CDR2 is YYDKDF (reference sequence). For the CDR3, the DNA is TGTGCCACCAGCAGAGATTTGGCAGGGGCGACTGAAGCTTTCTTT. Translation gives CATSRDLAGATEAFF. Looking up the rest from reference TRBV15 and TRBJ1-1 gives the full variable domain: DAMVIQNPRYQVTQFGKPVTLSCSQTLNHNVMYWYQQKSSQAPKLLFHYYDKDFNNEADTPDNFQSRRPNTSFCFLDIRSPGLGDTAMYLCATSRDLAGATEAFFGQGTRLTVV.

The chain uses TRBV15 and TRBJ2-3, with no clear D. Trimming left V 2 bases short and J 0 bases short, with 15 bases between. CDR1 and CDR2 (germline): LNHNV, YYDKDF (reference sequence). This CDR3 region has 17 residues. The CDR3 is CATSRRRSPLSTDTQYF. The CDR3 nucleotides are TGTGCCACCAGCAGACGAAGGAGCCCTCTTAGCACAGATACGCAGTATTTT.

The CDR3 bases are TGTGCCAGTAGCGGGAGTGGTGATACGCAGTATTTT. The encoded protein is CASSGSGDTQYF. The chain joins TRBV27 to TRBJ2-3, with 9 bases identical to TRBD2. Germline V gives CDR1 MNHEY, CDR2 SMNVEV (reference sequence). The J segment lost 6 bases and the V segment lost 9 bases, leaving 4 bases of the junction unmatched. The CDR3 spans 12 residues.

With regard to this clone: One end of the junction varies from germline; a read error may be responsible. The gene calls are TRBV7-7 and TRBJ2-1; 10 nucleotides align to TRBD2. The V gene's germline CDR1 is SSHAT and CDR2 FNYEAQ (reference sequence). The CDR3 covers 15 residues. The chain's CDR3 is CASSRGTSEYNEQFF. DNA for the CDR3: TGTGCTAGCAGCCGGGGGACTAGCGAATACAATGAGCAGTTCTTC.

This clone was detected a few times. V gene TRBV11-2 combines with J gene TRBJ2-3; D is unclear. V was shortened by 1 base and J by 3 bases, with 11 bases between the two germline ends. There are 15 residues in the CDR3. Germline assignment: CDR1 SGHAT and CDR2 FQNNGV. DNA of the CDR3: TGTGCCAGCAGCTTAGGTGCTGCGTCTACAGATACGCAGTATTTT. This translates into CASSLGAASTDTQYF.

This chain connects TRBV10-1 to TRBJ2-3; 8 bases map to TRBD1. Germline-derived CDR1 and CDR2 are WNHNN and SYGVQD (reference sequence). V shed 3 bases and J 4 bases; nucleotides not matched to a gene: 6. The length of the CDR3 is 15 residues. As DNA, the CDR3 is TGCGCCAGCAGTGACCCGGACAGGGCATCAGATACGCAGTATTTT. This gives the protein CASSDPDRASDTQYF.

This chain connects TRBV25-1 to TRBJ2-1, with D perhaps TRBD2 (5 bases). Trimming cost V 2 bases and J 6 bases, with 14 bases left between them. The CDR3 spans 15 residues. CDR1 and CDR2 (germline): MGHDK, SYGVNS. As DNA, the CDR3 is TGTGCCAGCAGTGAAAGGCGAGGGTCGGGCAATGAGCAGTTCTTC. Translation gives CASSERRGSGNEQFF.

This clone appeared many times. This chain joins TRBV29-1 and TRBJ1-1; D is unclear. The length of the CDR3 is 14 residues. The V end lost 4 bases, the J end lost 3 bases, and 15 bases lay between the germline ends. Germline lookup yields CDR1 SQVTM and CDR2 ANQGSEA. CDR3 nucleotides: TGCAGCGTTGGGAGGAGCCCCGGGGACACTGAAGCTTTCTTT. This translates into CSVGRSPGDTEAFF.

The CDR3 protein is CASSWRETQYF. CDR3 sequence (DNA): TGTGCCAGCAGTTGGAGGGAGACCCAGTACTTC. The V and J genes are TRBV27 and TRBJ2-5; tentative D call: TRBD2 (5 bases). The V gene's germline CDR1 is MNHEY and CDR2 SMNVEV (reference sequence). The CDR3 is made up of 11 amino acids. The V end lost 4 bases, the J end lost 5 bases, and 5 bases lay between the germline ends.

The chain uses TRBV6-6 and TRBJ2-5, with 8 bases fitting TRBD1. This CDR3 has 14 amino acids. CDR1 and CDR2 from the germline V gene are MNHNY and SVGAGI (reference sequence). V lost 4 bases, J lost 5 bases, and 6 bases stayed unmatched. CDR3 protein: CASSSRTGYETQYF. CDR3 in DNA: TGTGCCAGCAGTTCTAGGACAGGGTACGAGACCCAGTACTTC.